These 7 T cell receptor beta chains share one sample of origin, sequenced in a study of neurological immune-mediated disorders. Each CDR3 protein is one row after TCRdb ran MiXCR on the 5' RACE reads. This repertoire shows about 16,000 distinct CDR3 sequences, approximately 8.7% found once; its top ten account for roughly two fifths. Sequences were obtained from CD8+ T cells from blood. All receptors come from a man aged 45-65 years in good health.

In its sample, this clonotype was seen many times. The CDR3 protein is CSASGLAASSTDTQYF. Here the CDR3 DNA reads TGCAGCGCCTCTGGACTAGCCGCGAGTAGCACAGATACGCAGTATTTT. The rearrangement links TRBV29-1 to TRBJ2-3, with 8 bases lining up with TRBD2. The germline CDR1 and CDR2 sequences are SQVTM and ANQGSEA. There are 16 residues in the CDR3. Trimming cost V 7 bases and J 0 bases; bases outside gene matches: 12.

This clonotype was seen ten or more times. V and J are TRBV7-9 and TRBJ2-6, with D perhaps matching TRBD1 (6 bases). CDR1 and CDR2 from the germline V gene are SEHNR and FQNEAQ (reference sequence). The CDR3 is 16 residues long. V lost 4 bases to trimming and J lost 4 bases, with 14 bases between them. CDR3 loop: CASSYYTGWGANVLTF. CDR3 nucleotide sequence: TGTGCCAGCAGCTACTACACAGGGTGGGGGGCCAACGTCCTGACTTTC.

This clonotype came up many times. The rearrangement uses TRBV4-1 and TRBJ2-3; D is unclear. The V end lost 8 bases, the J end lost 6 bases, and 12 bases lay between the germline ends. The germline gives CDR1 MGHRA, CDR2 YSYEKL. This CDR3 is 12 amino acids long. The CDR3 spells CASGVDGDTQYF. CDR3 DNA sequence: TGCGCCAGCGGGGTCGATGGGGATACGCAGTATTTT.

This clonotype has ten or more counts. The CDR3 DNA follows: TGTGCCAGCATAGGGGGACTAGCGCTCGACAATGAGCAGTTCTTC. It translates to CASIGGLALDNEQFF. The chain links TRBV7-8 to TRBJ2-1; 10 positions match TRBD2. In germline, CDR1 is SGHVS, CDR2 FQNEAQ. The length of the CDR3 is 15 residues. Germline trimming cut 7 bases from V and 5 bases from J; bases unmatched to any gene: 8. Variable domain in full (rest from reference TRBV7-8 and TRBJ2-1): GAGVSQSPRYKVAKRGQDVALRCDPISGHVSLFWYQQALGQGPEFLTYFQNEAQLDKSGLPSDRFFAERPEGSVSTLKIQRTQQEDSAVYLCASIGGLALDNEQFFGPGTRLTVL.

This clonotype was observed at least ten times. The chain uses TRBV12-3 or TRBV12-4 and TRBJ2-7; weak D call: TRBD1 (5 bases). V lost 6 bases, J lost 0 bases, and 18 bases lay in between. The CDR3 is 16 residues long. The CDR3 loop reads CASRFPTRDCSYEQYF. Written as DNA, the CDR3 is TGTGCCAGCAGATTCCCAACCAGGGATTGCTCCTACGAGCAGTACTTC.

This clonotype was counted many times. The gene calls are TRBV19 and TRBJ2-4, with 8 bases aligning to TRBD1. This CDR3 spans 15 amino acids. V was clipped by 3 bases and J by 6 bases; unmatched bases: 7. Germline CDR1 and CDR2: LNHDA and SQIVND (reference sequence). Written as DNA, the CDR3 is TGTGCCAGTAGTATCGACCGGACAGGGCCAAACATTCAGTACTTC. Its translation: CASSIDRTGPNIQYF.

This clonotype was seen repeatedly, ten times or more. The chain combines TRBV7-2 with TRBJ2-2; no clear D. Trimming removed 1 base at V and 6 bases at J, with 3 bases between. Germline CDR1 and CDR2: SGHTA and FQGNSA. The CDR3 spans 12 residues. The CDR3 DNA sequence: TGTGCCAGCAGCTTAGGGGCCGGGGAGCTGTTTTTT. This codes for CASSLGAGELFF.